Reported below is one TCR beta chain. Its antigen is undetermined. The sample originates from a study of T cell responses to AZD1222 COVID-19 vaccine. Clones were sequenced by immunoSEQ multiplex PCR, and TCRdb holds only the in-frame ones, with some missing. This table has about 73,000 clones, approximately 89% appearing once. The study's findings and limits: Two AZD1222 administrations were followed by greater Spike-specific TCR breadth and depth. CD4 TCRs linked to vaccination spanned spike, dominating at 160-218 and 743-854. Clonal diversity was possibly underestimated; the donors were predominantly white British and more often female.

The CDR3 is 14 residues long. Germline CDR1 and CDR2: SEHNR and FQNEAQ (reference sequence). V lost 7 bases to trimming and J lost 4 bases, with 16 bases between them. This sequence joins TRBV7-9 and TRBJ1-2; possible D gene TRBD1, 5 bases. Source: peripheral blood, taken 28 days after the second AZD1222 dose. This clonotype was obtained from an adult who received the AZD1222 COVID-19 vaccine. The CDR3 nucleotides read TGTGCCAGCACCCGAGGCGGGGACCGCTATGGCTACACCTTC. Translation gives CASTRGGDRYGYTF.